Below, 13 T cell receptor beta chains from the same sample are listed, as sequenced in a study of blood T cell repertoires in COVID-19. Data came from immunoSEQ multiplex PCR; TCRdb stores just in-frame clones and leaves some out. The sample holds about 270,000 clones, roughly 91% seen once. Specimen: PBMCs or T cells enriched from blood (not recorded which). These receptors were collected from a woman aged 60-70 years who had recovered from COVID-19.

Comment on this clone: The DNA is omitted, as the CDR3 cannot be located on it reliably, and the CDR3 follows TCRdb's listing. The rearrangement uses TRBV6-5 and TRBJ1-5; TRBD1 is the table's D call and was not checked against the DNA. From its first to its last residue, the CDR3 has 14 amino acids. Germline lookup yields CDR1 MNHEY and CDR2 SVGAGI. The CDR3 here is CASILGQPNQPQHF.

The rearrangement uses TRBV5-5 and TRBJ1-6; D perhaps matches TRBD1 (6 bases). Germline-derived CDR1 and CDR2 are SGHKS and YYEKEE (reference sequence). With 0 bases removed from V and 9 bases from J, the gap between germline ends came to 10 bases. The CDR3 has 14 residues. The CDR3 DNA is TGTGCCAGCAGCTTGGCCCCACAGGGTTCACCCCTCCACTTT. Translating gives CASSLAPQGSPLHF.

A few counts support this clone. V usage is TRBV2 and J usage is TRBJ1-2; possible D gene TRBD1, 6 bases. Trimming cost V 9 bases and J 10 bases, with 15 bases left between them. Germline loops: CDR1 SNHLY, CDR2 FYNNEI. CDR3 size: 11 residues. CDR3 DNA sequence: TGTGCCAGTGACTACAGGGCTGCCTACACCTTC. It yields the protein CASDYRAAYTF.

This clone was found a few times. The chain couples TRBV27 to TRBJ1-5, with 9 bases fitting TRBD1. Germline V gene sequence: CDR1 MNHEY, CDR2 SMNVEV (reference sequence). Trimming removed 7 bases from V and 4 bases from J; junction bases left unmatched: 20. The length of the CDR3 is 19 residues. CDR3 DNA sequence: TGTGCCAGCATTTTTCCAGACATGACCCGGGACAGGGAGAATCAGCCCCAGCATTTT. Its translation: CASIFPDMTRDRENQPQHF.

V and J are TRBV3-1 (or the pseudogene TRBV3-2) and TRBJ2-2; a weak D match, TRBD2 (6 bases). The length of the CDR3 is 15 residues. CDR1 is LGHDT, CDR2 YNNKEL, per germline (reference sequence). V was trimmed by 4 bases and J by 8 bases, leaving 17 bases between them. In nucleotides, the CDR3 is TGTGCCAGCAGCCTCAGAGGGCGGGACTGGGGGGAGCTGTTTTTT. This codes for CASSLRGRDWGELFF.

The chain uses TRBV10-3 and TRBJ1-2, with 7 positions matching TRBD1. This CDR3 spans 13 amino acids. Unmatched junction bases numbered 1, after V lost 4 bases and J lost 2 bases. CDR1 ENHRY and CDR2 SYGVKD come from the germline V gene. The CDR3 loop is CAISGGQNYGYTF. DNA for the CDR3: TGTGCCATCAGTGGGGGACAGAACTATGGCTACACCTTC.

This rearrangement joins TRBV7-9 to TRBJ2-2; tentatively, D is TRBD1 (5 bases). Germline V gene data show CDR1 as SEHNR and CDR2 as FQNEAQ (reference sequence). The CDR3 has 15 amino acids. Trimming stripped 3 bases from V and 6 bases from J, with 14 bases between. CDR3 nucleotides: TGTGCCAGCAGCTTCCAGGACACCCCTTCCGGGGAGCTGTTTTTT. Translation gives CASSFQDTPSGELFF.

The V call is TRBV27, the J call TRBJ1-2, with 9 bases matching TRBD1. The CDR3 is 16 amino acids. Germline V gene data show CDR1 as MNHEY and CDR2 as SMNVEV (reference sequence). V trimming: 5 bases; J trimming: 4 bases; junction bases outside the gene matches: 11. The CDR3 reads CASSGGQGYPGYGYTF. CDR3 sequence (DNA): TGTGCCAGCAGTGGGGGACAGGGCTACCCAGGCTATGGCTACACCTTC.

V usage is TRBV6-5 and J usage is TRBJ1-3; D may be TRBD1 (5 bases). Trimming stripped 4 bases from V and 5 bases from J, with 12 bases between. Germline lookup yields CDR1 MNHEY and CDR2 SVGAGI. The length of the CDR3 is 14 residues. The DNA for the CDR3 is TGTGCCAGCAGTTCTCGGGAGGGGAGAAACACCATATATTTT. This codes for CASSSREGRNTIYF.

This sequence joins TRBV30 and TRBJ1-2; 7 bases map to TRBD1. Germline V gene data show CDR1 as GTSNPN and CDR2 as SVGIG (reference sequence). This CDR3 region has 14 residues. The J segment lost 2 bases and the V segment lost 4 bases, leaving 7 bases of the junction unmatched. CDR3 region: CAWKRDSMNYGYTF. Here the CDR3 DNA reads TGTGCCTGGAAAAGGGACAGCATGAACTATGGCTACACCTTC.

The V call is TRBV2, the J call TRBJ2-5; TRBD2 matches at 14 bases. Germline lookup yields CDR1 SNHLY and CDR2 FYNNEI. J gave up 9 bases and V 8 bases, and 11 bases lay outside the gene matches. This CDR3 region has 15 residues. CDR3 coding DNA: TGTGCCAGCCTCGGGGGACTAGCGGGAGAGGGGGCCCAGTACTTC. It specifies CASLGGLAGEGAQYF.

The chain is built from TRBV20-1 and TRBJ1-2; TRBD1 aligns across 9 bases. CDR3 length: 16 residues. V shed 3 bases and J 4 bases; nucleotides not matched to a gene: 12. Germline V CDR1 and CDR2: DFQATT, SNEGSKA (reference sequence). The CDR3: CSASGGTGPSPYGYTF. For the CDR3, the DNA is TGCAGTGCTAGTGGGGGGACAGGGCCTTCCCCCTATGGCTACACCTTC.

This chain connects TRBV7-2 to TRBJ1-1; unclear D gene. This CDR3 has 11 amino acids. V was pared by 6 bases and J by 12 bases, with 14 bases between. CDR1 and CDR2 from the germline V gene are SGHTA and FQGNSA. CDR3 sequence: CASSEAVLSFF. The CDR3 nucleotides are TGTGCCAGCAGTGAAGCCGTGTTGTCTTTCTTT.